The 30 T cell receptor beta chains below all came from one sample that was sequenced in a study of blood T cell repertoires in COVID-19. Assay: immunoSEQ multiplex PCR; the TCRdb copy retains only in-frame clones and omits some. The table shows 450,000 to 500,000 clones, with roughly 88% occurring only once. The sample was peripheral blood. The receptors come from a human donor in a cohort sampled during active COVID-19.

The CDR3: CASSLGPSNTEAFF. The CDR3 nucleotides read TGTGCCAGCAGTTTAGGGCCGTCGAACACTGAAGCTTTCTTT. This chain links TRBV27 with TRBJ1-1; D remains ambiguous. Germline assignment: CDR1 MNHEY and CDR2 SMNVEV (reference sequence). Between the trimmed V and J ends, which lost 2 bases and 1 base, there was a span of 8 bases. The CDR3 contains 14 residues.

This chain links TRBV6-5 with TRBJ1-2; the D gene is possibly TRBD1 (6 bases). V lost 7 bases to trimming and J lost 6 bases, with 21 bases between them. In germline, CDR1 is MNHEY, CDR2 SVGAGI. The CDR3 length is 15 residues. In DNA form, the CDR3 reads TGTGCCAGCATTCGCCAGGGGCAGGGTAGAGATGGCTACACCTTC. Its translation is CASIRQGQGRDGYTF.

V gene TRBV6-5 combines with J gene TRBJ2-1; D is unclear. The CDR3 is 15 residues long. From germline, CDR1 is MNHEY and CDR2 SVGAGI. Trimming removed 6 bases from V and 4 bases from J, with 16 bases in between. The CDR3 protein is CASRVMSDLYNEQFF. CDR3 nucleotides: TGTGCCAGCAGAGTTATGAGCGACCTATACAATGAGCAGTTCTTC.

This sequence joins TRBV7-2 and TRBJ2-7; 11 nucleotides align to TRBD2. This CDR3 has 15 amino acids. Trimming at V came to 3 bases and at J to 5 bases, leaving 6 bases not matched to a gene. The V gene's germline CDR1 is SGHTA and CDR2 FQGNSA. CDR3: CASSFTSGSYNEQYF. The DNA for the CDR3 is TGTGCCAGCAGCTTTACTAGCGGGAGTTACAACGAGCAGTACTTC.

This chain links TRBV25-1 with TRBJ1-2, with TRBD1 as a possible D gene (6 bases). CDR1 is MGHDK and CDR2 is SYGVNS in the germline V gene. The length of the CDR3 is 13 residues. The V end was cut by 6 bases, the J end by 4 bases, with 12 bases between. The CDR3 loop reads CASRRTEFYGYTF. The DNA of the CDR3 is TGTGCCAGCAGACGGACAGAATTCTATGGCTACACCTTC.

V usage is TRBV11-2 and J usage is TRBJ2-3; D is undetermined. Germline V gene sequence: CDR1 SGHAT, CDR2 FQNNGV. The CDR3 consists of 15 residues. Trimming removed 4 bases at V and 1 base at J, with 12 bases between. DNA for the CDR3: TGTGCCAGCAGCTATAATGCGATTGGCACAGATACGCAGTATTTT. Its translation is CASSYNAIGTDTQYF.

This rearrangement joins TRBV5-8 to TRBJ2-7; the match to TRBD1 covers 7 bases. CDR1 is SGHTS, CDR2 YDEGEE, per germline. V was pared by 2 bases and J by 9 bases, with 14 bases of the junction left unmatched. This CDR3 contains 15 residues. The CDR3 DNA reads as TGTGCCAGCAGCTTAGAAGGGACAGCCTCCAGTGGGCAGTACTTC. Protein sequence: CASSLEGTASSGQYF.

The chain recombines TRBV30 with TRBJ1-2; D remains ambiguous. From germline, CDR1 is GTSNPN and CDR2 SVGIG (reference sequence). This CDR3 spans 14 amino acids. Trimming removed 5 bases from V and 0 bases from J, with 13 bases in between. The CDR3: CAWLTVIPNYGYTF. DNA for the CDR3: TGTGCCTGGTTAACAGTGATCCCTAACTATGGCTACACCTTC.

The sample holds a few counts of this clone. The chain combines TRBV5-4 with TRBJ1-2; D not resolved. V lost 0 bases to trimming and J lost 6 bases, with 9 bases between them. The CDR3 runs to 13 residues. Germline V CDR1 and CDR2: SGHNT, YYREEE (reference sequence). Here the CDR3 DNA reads TGTGCCAGCAGCTTGGTAGGGAGCCATGGCTACACCTTC. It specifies CASSLVGSHGYTF.

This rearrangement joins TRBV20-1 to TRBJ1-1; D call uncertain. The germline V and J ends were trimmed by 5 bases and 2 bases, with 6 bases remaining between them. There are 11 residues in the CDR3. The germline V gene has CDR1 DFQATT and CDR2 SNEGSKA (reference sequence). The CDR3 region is CSASKNTEAFF. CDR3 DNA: TGCAGTGCTTCCAAAAACACTGAAGCTTTCTTT.

The CDR3 region has the DNA TGTGCCAGCAGCTTTCTACAGGGGGCAGGCACTGAAGCTTTCTTT. It specifies CASSFLQGAGTEAFF. The chain combines TRBV7-8 with TRBJ1-1; TRBD1 matches 9 bases. Germline assignment: CDR1 SGHVS and CDR2 FQNEAQ. The CDR3 has 15 amino acids. V gave up 3 bases and J gave up 4 bases; unmatched junction bases: 6.

CDR3 loop: CASSLGSPGGYTF. The CDR3 bases are TGTGCCAGCAGCTTGGGGTCCCCAGGCGGCTACACCTTC. The chain recombines TRBV5-6 with TRBJ1-2; no definite D call. The CDR3 length is 13 residues. Trimming shortened V by 0 bases and J by 8 bases, and 11 bases separated the two germline ends. Germline V gene data show CDR1 as SGHDT and CDR2 as YYEEEE. Together with reference TRBV5-6 and TRBJ1-2, the CDR3 gives the full variable domain: DAGVTQSPTHLIKTRGQQVTLRCSPKSGHDTVSWYQQALGQGPQFIFQYYEEEERQRGNFPDRFSGHQFPNYSSELNVNALLLGDSALYLCASSLGSPGGYTFGSGTRLTVV.

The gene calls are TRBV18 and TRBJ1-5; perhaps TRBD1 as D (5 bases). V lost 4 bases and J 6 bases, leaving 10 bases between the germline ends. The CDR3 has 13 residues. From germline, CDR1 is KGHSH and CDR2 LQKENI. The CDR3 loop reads CASSLLDSQPQHF. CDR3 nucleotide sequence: TGTGCCAGCTCACTACTCGACAGTCAGCCCCAGCATTTT.

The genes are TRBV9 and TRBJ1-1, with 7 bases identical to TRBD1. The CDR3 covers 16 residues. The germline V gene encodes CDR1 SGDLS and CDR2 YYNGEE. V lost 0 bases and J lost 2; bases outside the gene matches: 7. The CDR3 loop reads CASSVASGTVNTEAFF. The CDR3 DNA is TGTGCCAGCAGCGTAGCTTCCGGGACAGTAAACACTGAAGCTTTCTTT.

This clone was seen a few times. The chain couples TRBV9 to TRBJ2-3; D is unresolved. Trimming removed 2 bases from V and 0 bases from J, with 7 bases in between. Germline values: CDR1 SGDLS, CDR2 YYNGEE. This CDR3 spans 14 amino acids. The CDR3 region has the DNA TGTGCCAGCAGCGTTGACACTAGCACAGATACGCAGTATTTT. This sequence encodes CASSVDTSTDTQYF. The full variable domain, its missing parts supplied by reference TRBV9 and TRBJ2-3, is DSGVTQTPKHLITATGQRVTLRCSPRSGDLSVYWYQQSLDQGLQFLIQYYNGEERAKGNILERFSAQQFPDLHSELNLSSLELGDSALYFCASSVDTSTDTQYFGPGTRLTVL.

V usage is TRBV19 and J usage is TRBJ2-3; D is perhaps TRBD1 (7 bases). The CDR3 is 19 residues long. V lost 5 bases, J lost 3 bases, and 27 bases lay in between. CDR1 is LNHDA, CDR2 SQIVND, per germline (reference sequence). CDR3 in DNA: TGTGCCAGTAGTCCTACAGGGGTACGTATGTCGGGGAGGACAGATACGCAGTATTTT. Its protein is CASSPTGVRMSGRTDTQYF.

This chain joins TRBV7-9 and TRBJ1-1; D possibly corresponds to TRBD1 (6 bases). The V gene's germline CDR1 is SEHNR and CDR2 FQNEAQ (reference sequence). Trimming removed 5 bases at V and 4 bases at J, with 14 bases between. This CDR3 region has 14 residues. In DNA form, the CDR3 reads TGTGCCAGCAGCAACAGGGAAAGGATCACTGAAGCTTTCTTT. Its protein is CASSNRERITEAFF.

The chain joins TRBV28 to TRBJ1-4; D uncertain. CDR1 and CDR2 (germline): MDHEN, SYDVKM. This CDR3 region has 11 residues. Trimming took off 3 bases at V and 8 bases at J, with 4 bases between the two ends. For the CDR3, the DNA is TGTGCCAGCAGTTTCATCGAAAAACTGTTTTTT. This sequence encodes CASSFIEKLFF.

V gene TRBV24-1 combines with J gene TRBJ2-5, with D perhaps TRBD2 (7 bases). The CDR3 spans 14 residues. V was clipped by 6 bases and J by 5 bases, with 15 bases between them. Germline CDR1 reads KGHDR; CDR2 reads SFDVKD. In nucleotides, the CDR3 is TGTGCCACCAGTAAATCGGGGGGCGGGGAGACCCAGTACTTC. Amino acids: CATSKSGGGETQYF.

The DNA of the CDR3 is TGTGCCAGCAGTAGGACGGCCGGGGAGCCCCAGCATTTT. It yields the protein CASSRTAGEPQHF. The genes are TRBV12-3 or TRBV12-4 and TRBJ1-5, with D unclear. V was trimmed by 5 bases and J by 8 bases, leaving 13 bases between them. The CDR3 length is 13 residues.

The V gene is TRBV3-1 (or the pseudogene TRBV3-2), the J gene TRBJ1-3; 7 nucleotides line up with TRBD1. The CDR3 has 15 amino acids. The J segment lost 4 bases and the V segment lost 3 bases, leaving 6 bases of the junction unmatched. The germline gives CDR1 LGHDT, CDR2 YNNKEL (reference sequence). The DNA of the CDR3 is TGTGCCAGCAGCCAGTTGACAGGGCTAGGAAACACCATATATTTT. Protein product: CASSQLTGLGNTIYF.

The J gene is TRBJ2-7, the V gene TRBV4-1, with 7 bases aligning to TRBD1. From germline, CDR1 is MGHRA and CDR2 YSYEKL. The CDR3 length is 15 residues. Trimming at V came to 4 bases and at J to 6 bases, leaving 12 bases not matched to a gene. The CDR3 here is CASSRGTDPRGEQYF. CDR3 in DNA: TGCGCCAGCAGCCGTGGGACAGATCCTCGGGGCGAGCAGTACTTC.

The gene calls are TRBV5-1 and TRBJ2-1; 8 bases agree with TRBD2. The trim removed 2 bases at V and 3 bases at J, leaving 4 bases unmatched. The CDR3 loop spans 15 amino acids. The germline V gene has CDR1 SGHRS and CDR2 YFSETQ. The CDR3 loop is CASSFGGRNYNEQFF. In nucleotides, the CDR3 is TGCGCCAGCAGCTTCGGCGGGAGGAACTACAATGAGCAGTTCTTC.

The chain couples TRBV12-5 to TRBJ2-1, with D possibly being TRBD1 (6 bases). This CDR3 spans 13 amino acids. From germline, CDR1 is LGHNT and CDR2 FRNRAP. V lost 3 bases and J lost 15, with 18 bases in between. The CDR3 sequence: CASGFTGNPSTFF. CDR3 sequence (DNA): TGTGCTAGTGGTTTTACAGGGAACCCTAGCACGTTCTTC.

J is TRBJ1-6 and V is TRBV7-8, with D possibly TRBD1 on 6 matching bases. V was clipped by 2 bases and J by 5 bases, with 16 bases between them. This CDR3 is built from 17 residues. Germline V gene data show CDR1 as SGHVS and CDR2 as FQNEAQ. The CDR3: CASSLTVWTAHNSPLHF. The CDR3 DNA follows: TGTGCCAGCAGCTTAACGGTCTGGACAGCTCATAATTCACCCCTCCACTTT.

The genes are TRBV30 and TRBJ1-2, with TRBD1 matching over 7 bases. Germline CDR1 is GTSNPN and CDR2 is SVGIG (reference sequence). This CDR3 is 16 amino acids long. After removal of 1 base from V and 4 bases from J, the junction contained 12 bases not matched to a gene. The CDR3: CAWSAGAGGNLYGYTF. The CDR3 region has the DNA TGTGCCTGGAGTGCCGGGGCAGGGGGAAACCTCTATGGCTACACCTTC.

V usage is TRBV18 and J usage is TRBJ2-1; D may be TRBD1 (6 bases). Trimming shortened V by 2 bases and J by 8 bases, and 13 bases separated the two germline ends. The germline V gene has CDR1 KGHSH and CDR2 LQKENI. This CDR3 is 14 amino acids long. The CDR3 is CASSPAAGDDEQFF. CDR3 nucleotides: TGTGCCAGCTCACCAGCCGCAGGGGACGATGAGCAGTTCTTC.

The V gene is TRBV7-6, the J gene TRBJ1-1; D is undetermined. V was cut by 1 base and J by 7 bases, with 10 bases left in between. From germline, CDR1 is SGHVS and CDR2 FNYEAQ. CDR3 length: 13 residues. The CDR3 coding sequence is TGTGCCAGCAGCTTAGGGGCCAACGGTGAAGCTTTCTTT. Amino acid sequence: CASSLGANGEAFF.

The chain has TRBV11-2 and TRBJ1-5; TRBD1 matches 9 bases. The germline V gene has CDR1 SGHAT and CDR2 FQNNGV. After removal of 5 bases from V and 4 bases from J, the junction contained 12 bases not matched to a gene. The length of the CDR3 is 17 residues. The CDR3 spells CASSKTTGGKGNQPQHF. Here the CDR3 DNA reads TGTGCCAGCAGCAAAACCACAGGGGGCAAGGGGAATCAGCCCCAGCATTTT. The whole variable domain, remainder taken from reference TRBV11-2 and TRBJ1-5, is EAGVAQSPRYKIIEKRQSVAFWCNPISGHATLYWYQQILGQGPKLLIQFQNNGVVDDSQLPKDRFSAERLKGVDSTLKIQPAKLEDSAVYLCASSKTTGGKGNQPQHFGDGTRLSIL.

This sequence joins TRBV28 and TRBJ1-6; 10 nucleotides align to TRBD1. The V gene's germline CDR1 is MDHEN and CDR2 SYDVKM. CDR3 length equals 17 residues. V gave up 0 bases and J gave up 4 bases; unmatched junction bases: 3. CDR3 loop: CASSLWGDRGYNSPLHF. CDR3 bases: TGTGCCAGCAGTTTATGGGGGGACAGGGGATATAATTCACCCCTCCACTTT.